This TCR beta chain was documented in a study of blood T cell repertoires in COVID-19 (dated by TCRdb to between 2020 and 2021). A note on the overall study: Collaborator samples came from the United States, Italy and Spain and covered acute and convalescent phases of COVID-19. Where HLA class I and class II types were available, the types were taken from metadata supplied by the sample provider, not from assay-based typing. The material from the prospective study consisted of cDNA or gDNA derived from T cells, B-cell-depleted T cells, or PBMCs. The sample metadata nearly always contained a de-identified subject ID, COVID-19 status, age in years and sex. The repertoires were released in a freely available public database intended as a resource for research on the immune response to SARS-CoV-2. The dataset comprised deeply sampled blood TCRbeta repertoires from subjects exposed to, actively infected with, or recovered from COVID-19. Samples came from the ongoing ImmuneRACE study (first 160 participants) plus 1,254 subjects from 6 global collaborators.

With regard to this clone: Its antigen is not yet known. No base-level quality is on record; no much larger clone is a single base apart.

Inclusive of the bounding cysteine and phenylalanine, the CDR3 is 17 residues long. The entry retains the CDR3 DNA only, 51 bases that are in frame from base 1. V loses 5 bases at its end and J loses 1 base; junction bases beyond the gene matches: 14. CDR1 and CDR2, per the germline V gene, are SGHTA and FQGNSA. Collaborating institutions collected whole blood in K2EDTA tubes following their own protocols. For TCRbeta analysis, collaborators shipped samples as frozen whole blood, isolated PBMCs, or DNA extracted from either of those sample types. The immunoSEQ Assay, a bias-controlled multiplex PCR, was used to amplify TCRbeta CDR3 regions from genomic DNA. The authors' pipeline ran thus. The number of nucleated cells in each sample was estimated by amplification of reference gene primers within the assay. To quantify the absolute abundance of each unique TCRbeta CDR3 rearrangement, sequence reads were collapsed and filtered. Productive Simpson clonality was computed per sample as the square root of Simpson's diversity index over productive rearrangements. The table comes from immuneACCESS by way of TCRdb, which keeps in-frame sequences with V and J called. Part of the clones is missing from these tables; in studies checked, under half for an unresolved V gene and the rest for unknown reasons. V, J and clone size are taken as reported in that table, and D and trimming were inferred from the DNA itself. This sample lists approximately 230,000 clones; under 90% were detected once. The top ten clonotypes cover about 20% of the sample.

Broader findings and caveats from the paper: The amount of clinical and demographic metadata varied by source and participant and was provided uncurated.

Sequenced input: peripheral blood. This receptor was identified in a man aged 30-40 years with active or convalescent COVID-19. The rearranged chain carries TRBV7-2 and TRBJ2-7; 7 bases in between match TRBD1. The CDR3 in this case is CASSLPSTGKFSYEQYF. The base sequence is TGTGCCAGCAGCCTGCCTTCGACAGGGAAGTTTTCCTACGAGCAGTACTTC.